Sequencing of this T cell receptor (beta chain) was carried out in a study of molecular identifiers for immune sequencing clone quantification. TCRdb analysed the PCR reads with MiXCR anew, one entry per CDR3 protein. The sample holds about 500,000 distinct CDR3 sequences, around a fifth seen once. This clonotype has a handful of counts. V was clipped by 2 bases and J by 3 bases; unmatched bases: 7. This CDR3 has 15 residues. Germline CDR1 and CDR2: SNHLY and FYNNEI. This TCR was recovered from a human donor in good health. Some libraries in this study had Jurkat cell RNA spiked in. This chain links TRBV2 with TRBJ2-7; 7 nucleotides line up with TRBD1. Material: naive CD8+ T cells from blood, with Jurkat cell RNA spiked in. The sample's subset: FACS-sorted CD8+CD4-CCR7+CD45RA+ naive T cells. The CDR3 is CASSENWDSRYEQYF. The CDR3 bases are TGTGCCAGCAGTGAAAACTGGGACAGCCGCTACGAGCAGTACTTC. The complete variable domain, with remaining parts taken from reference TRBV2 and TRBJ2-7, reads EPEVTQTPSHQVTQMGQEVILRCVPISNHLYFYWYRQILGQKVEFLVSFYNNEISEKSEIFDDQFSVERPDGSNFTLKIRSTKLEDSAMYFCASSENWDSRYEQYFGPGTRLTVT.